These 6 T cell receptor beta chains were sequenced from one sample in a study of metastatic and nonmetastatic thyroid tumors. Patients had received no treatment of any kind before thyroid surgery. MiXCR reprocessed the PCR reads for TCRdb. The profile covers around 35,000 clones, with over 15% appearing a single time and about 4.4% taken by the ten largest. Sequencing was performed on blood. The receptors originated from a female donor with papillary thyroid cancer or a benign thyroid nodule (not recorded which). Some clones in this sample may be carry-over from other donors' samples.

In this sample, this clone turned up a few times. At one boundary the junction diverges from the germline segment, which might be a read error. The V call is TRBV6-1, the J call TRBJ1-4; D unclear. In germline, CDR1 is MNHNS, CDR2 SASEGT. The CDR3 totals 17 residues. CDR3 loop: CASSESGGWATNEKLFF. The CDR3 DNA sequence: TGTGCCAGCAGTGAATCTGGAGGGTGGGCAACTAATGAAAAACTTTTTTTT.

The V call is TRBV3-1, the J call TRBJ1-4, with 10 positions matching TRBD1. V lost 6 bases to trimming and J lost 7 bases; unmatched junction nucleotides: 5. CDR1 LGHDT and CDR2 YNNKEL come from the germline V gene (reference sequence). The CDR3 spans 14 residues. The CDR3 nucleotides are TGTGCCAGCAGTCGGGACAGGGGAGGTGAAAAACTGTTTTTT. The encoded protein is CASSRDRGGEKLFF.

This clone came up a few times. A much larger clone lies one base from this, so it may be a read error. The CDR3 bases are TGTGCCAGCAGTACTAGCGGGATGGGGTATGAGCAGTTCTTC. It is translated as CASSTSGMGYEQFF. The chain recombines TRBV6-1 with TRBJ2-1; 10 positions agree with TRBD2. The germline V gene encodes CDR1 MNHNS and CDR2 SASEGT. V was clipped by 5 bases and J by 8 bases; unmatched bases: 6. The length of the CDR3 is 14 residues.

This clone was counted at least ten times. The rearrangement uses TRBV19 and TRBJ1-6; unclear D gene. CDR3 length: 15 amino acids. Germline-derived CDR1 and CDR2 are LNHDA and SQIVND (reference sequence). V lost 6 bases, J lost 5 bases, and 14 bases lay in between. CDR3 DNA sequence: TGTGCCAGTAGACGCGATCAGAGCCATAATTCACCCCTCCACTTT. Its protein is CASRRDQSHNSPLHF.

The chain links TRBV20-1 to TRBJ1-5; D not resolved. The germline V gene encodes CDR1 DFQATT and CDR2 SNEGSKA (reference sequence). The V end lost 6 bases, the J end lost 6 bases, and 18 bases lay between the germline ends. CDR3 length: 14 amino acids. The DNA for the CDR3 is TGCAGTGCCGAACAGAGGTTCCGAAGTCAGCCCCAGCATTTT. Residues: CSAEQRFRSQPQHF.

This clone was observed a handful of times. This may stem from a read error, because a much larger clone lies one nucleotide away. The V call is TRBV5-1, the J call TRBJ2-1, with a possible D match to TRBD1 (6 bases). The V and J ends lost 4 bases and 6 bases respectively, with 17 bases between them. Germline assignment: CDR1 SGHRS and CDR2 YFSETQ. The CDR3 runs to 15 residues. CDR3 DNA: TGCGCCAGCAGCCCCGATCCAGGGGCAGGCAATGAGCAGTTCTTC. Encoded protein: CASSPDPGAGNEQFF.